Included here is one T cell receptor beta chain sequence, with context. No antigen is known for it. Here immunoSEQ multiplex PCR was the method, and the copy in TCRdb shows in-frame clones only, minus some. The profile shows about 69,000 clones, over 60% of them singletons. The CDR3 runs 17 residues. Trimming took 4 bases from V and 1 from J; bases not matched to a gene: 8. Germline lookup yields CDR1 MGHRA and CDR2 YSYEKL. This specimen belongs to a study of OX40 agonist ivuxolimab in advanced cancers. Study findings and constraints: There was clonal expansion of CD4+ and CD8+ blood T cells by week 6 at 0.1 to 3.0 mg/kg.

This sequence originates from an adult with an advanced solid tumor such as melanoma, head and neck, liver or kidney cancer. This sequence joins TRBV4-1 and TRBJ1-3; 9 bases agree with TRBD1. Specimen: CD4+ or CD8+ T cells sorted from blood, collected in a trial of the OX40 agonist ivuxolimab. CDR3 protein: CASSPNPTGGSGNTIYF. Here the CDR3 DNA reads TGCGCCAGCAGCCCAAACCCGACAGGGGGTTCTGGAAACACCATATATTTT.